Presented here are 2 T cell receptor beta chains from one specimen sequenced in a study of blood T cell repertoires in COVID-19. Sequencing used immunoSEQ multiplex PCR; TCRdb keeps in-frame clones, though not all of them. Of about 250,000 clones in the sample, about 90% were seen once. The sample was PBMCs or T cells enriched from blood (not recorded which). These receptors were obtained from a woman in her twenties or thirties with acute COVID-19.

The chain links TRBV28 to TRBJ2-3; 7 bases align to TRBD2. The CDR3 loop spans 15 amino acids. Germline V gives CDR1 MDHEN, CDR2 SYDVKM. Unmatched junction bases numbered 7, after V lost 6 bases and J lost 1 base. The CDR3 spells CASSYQGGRTDTQYF. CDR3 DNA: TGTGCCAGCAGCTATCAGGGAGGGCGCACAGATACGCAGTATTTT.

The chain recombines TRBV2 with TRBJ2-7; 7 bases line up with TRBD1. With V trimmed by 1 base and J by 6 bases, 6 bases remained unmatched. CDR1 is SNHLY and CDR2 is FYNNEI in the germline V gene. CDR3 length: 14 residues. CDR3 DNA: TGTGCCAGCAGTGAAGGACAGGGTTCGGTCGAGCAGTACTTC. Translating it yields CASSEGQGSVEQYF.